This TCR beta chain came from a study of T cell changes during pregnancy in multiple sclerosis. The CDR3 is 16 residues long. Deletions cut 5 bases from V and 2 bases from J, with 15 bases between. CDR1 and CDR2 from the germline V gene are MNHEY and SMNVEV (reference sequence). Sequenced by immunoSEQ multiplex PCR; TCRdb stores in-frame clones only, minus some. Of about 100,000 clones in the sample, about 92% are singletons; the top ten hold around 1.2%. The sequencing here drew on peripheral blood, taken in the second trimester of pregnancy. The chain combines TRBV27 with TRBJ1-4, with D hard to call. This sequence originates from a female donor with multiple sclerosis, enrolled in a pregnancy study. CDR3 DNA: TGTGCCAGCAGTAGGTCGGGGTCTGGCACTAATGAAAAACTGTTTTTT. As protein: CASSRSGSGTNEKLFF.